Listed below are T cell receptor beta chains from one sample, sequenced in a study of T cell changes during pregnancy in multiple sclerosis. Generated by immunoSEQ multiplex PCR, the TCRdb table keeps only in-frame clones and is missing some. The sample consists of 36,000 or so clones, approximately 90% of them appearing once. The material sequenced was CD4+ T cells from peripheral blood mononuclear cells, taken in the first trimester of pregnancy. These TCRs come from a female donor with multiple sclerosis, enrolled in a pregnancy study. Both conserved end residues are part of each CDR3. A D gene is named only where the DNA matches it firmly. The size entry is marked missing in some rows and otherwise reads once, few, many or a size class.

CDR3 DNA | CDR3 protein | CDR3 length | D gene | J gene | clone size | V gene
TGTGCCAGCAGCTTAGACAGAAACTATGGCTACACCTTC | CASSLDRNYGYTF | 13 | - | TRBJ1-2 | - | TRBV11-2
TGTGCCAGCTCACCAGGAGGAGAGGGAGCCTTCTATGGCTACACCTTC | CASSPGGEGAFYGYTF | 16 | - | TRBJ1-2 | medium-sized | TRBV18
TGTGCCAGCAGCTTAGTGGGACAGCTCAGTCGTGGCTACACCTTC | CASSLVGQLSRGYTF | 15 | TRBD1 | TRBJ1-2 | - | TRBV7-8
TGTGCCAGCTCACCAGACCTAGGTTTAGGGAGCTCCTACGAGCAGTACTTC | CASSPDLGLGSSYEQYF | 17 | - | TRBJ2-7 | once | TRBV18
TGCGCCAGCAGTGAAATACTAGCGGGAGGGTCGAACTTC | CASSEILAGGSNF | 13 | TRBD2 | TRBJ2-5 | - | TRBV10-2
TGTGCCAGCAGTTCTCTCGGGGGAAACACTGAAGCTTTCTTT | CASSSLGGNTEAFF | 14 | - | TRBJ1-1 | - | TRBV6-6
TGTGCCAGCAGCTTAATGGCGGGGGGTGGCACCGGGGAGCTGTTTTTT | CASSLMAGGGTGELFF | 16 | TRBD2 | TRBJ2-2 | - | TRBV5-4
TGTGCCAGCTCACCACTGGGACAGGGAAATGGCGGCTACACCTTC | CASSPLGQGNGGYTF | 15 | TRBD1 | TRBJ1-2 | - | TRBV18
TGTGCCAGCAGCCCCCTTGGGAGCGGGATCTATGGCTACACCTTC | CASSPLGSGIYGYTF | 15 | - | TRBJ1-2 | - | TRBV7-9
TGTGCCAGCAGTTTAAGGGGGGGGCGGTTTGGCGAGCAGTACTTC | CASSLRGGRFGEQYF | 15 | - | TRBJ2-7 | - | TRBV27
TGTGCCAGCAGTGAAGCGCGGGGCGCCGGGCAGCCCCAGCATTTT | CASSEARGAGQPQHF | 15 | - | TRBJ1-5 | - | TRBV2
TGTGCCAGCAGAAAACTACTTAACACCGGGGAGCTGTTTTTT | CASRKLLNTGELFF | 14 | - | TRBJ2-2 | - | TRBV2
TGTGCCAGTTGGACGACAGGACTCGACTATGGCTACACCTTC | CASWTTGLDYGYTF | 14 | - | TRBJ1-2 | - | TRBV19
TGTGCCAGCATCACAGGGGTTAGCACAGATACGCAGTATTTT | CASITGVSTDTQYF | 14 | TRBD1 | TRBJ2-3 | - | TRBV7-2
TGTGCCAGCAGTAAAGGATGGGACTCCATCACAGATACGCAGTATTTT | CASSKGWDSITDTQYF | 16 | - | TRBJ2-3 | - | TRBV6-1
TGTGCCAGCAGCTTGGGACAGGGTGCGAACACCGGGGAGCTGTTTTTT | CASSLGQGANTGELFF | 16 | TRBD1 | TRBJ2-2 | - | TRBV5-6
TGTGCCAGCAGCGAATATACGACAGGGGGAGCGACCGGGGAGCTGTTTTTT | CASSEYTTGGATGELFF | 17 | TRBD1 | TRBJ2-2 | - | TRBV11-3
TGTGCCAGCAGTTTAGGGGGGTCTAATGAAAAACTGTTTTTT | CASSLGGSNEKLFF | 14 | - | TRBJ1-4 | - | TRBV28
TGTGCCAGCAGCAATGAGGGGAACACCGGGGAGCTGTTTTTT | CASSNEGNTGELFF | 14 | - | TRBJ2-2 | - | TRBV7-7
TGTGCCAGCAGTAAGGGCCCCGGACAGGGGGCGTACGAGCAGTACTTC | CASSKGPGQGAYEQYF | 16 | TRBD1 | TRBJ2-7 | once | TRBV7-2
TGTGCCAGCAGGATCCGAGCGGGATCGAGGGAGACCCAGTACTTC | CASRIRAGSRETQYF | 15 | TRBD2 | TRBJ2-5 | once | TRBV27
TGTGCCAGTAGTATGTCAGGGACAGATACGCAGTATTTT | CASSMSGTDTQYF | 13 | - | TRBJ2-3 | - | TRBV19
TGCGCCAGCAGCTGGATGAGCCGGGAGAACGAGCAGTACTTC | CASSWMSRENEQYF | 14 | - | TRBJ2-7 | few | TRBV5-1
TGTGCCTGGAGTGTCCGGACTCAGTATCAGCCCCAGCATTTT | CAWSVRTQYQPQHF | 14 | - | TRBJ1-5 | - | TRBV30
TGTGCCAGCAGCCTGCCAGCGGGAGAATACAATGAGCAGTTCTTC | CASSLPAGEYNEQFF | 15 | TRBD2 | TRBJ2-1 | - | TRBV5-4
TGTGCCTGGACCAGGGACAGGGACTACGAGCAGTACTTC | CAWTRDRDYEQYF | 13 | TRBD1 | TRBJ2-7 | - | TRBV30
TGCGCCAGCAGTGAGTCGTTCATGGTGGGCTCTGAACCTTTCTTT | CASSESFMVGSEPFF | 15 | - | TRBJ1-1 | - | TRBV10-2
TGTGCCAGCAGCTCAGACAGGGTACTCAACTATGGCTACACCTTC | CASSSDRVLNYGYTF | 15 | TRBD1 | TRBJ1-2 | - | TRBV5-6
TGCGCCAGCAGCTTGTCTAGCGGGAGTCCGGCGAACACCGGGGAGCTGTTTTTT | CASSLSSGSPANTGELFF | 18 | TRBD2 | TRBJ2-2 | - | TRBV5-1
TGTGCCAGCAGCGGGTTCGGGACAGAAGGCTACACCTTC | CASSGFGTEGYTF | 13 | TRBD1 | TRBJ1-2 | - | TRBV5-6
TGTGCCAGCAGCCGCGCGAGGGGGCGCGGGACCGGGGAGCTGTTTTTT | CASSRARGRGTGELFF | 16 | TRBD1 | TRBJ2-2 | - | TRBV7-2
TGTGCCTGGAGCCAGGGTCAATATGGCTACACCTTC | CAWSQGQYGYTF | 12 | - | TRBJ1-2 | once | TRBV30
TGTGCTAGTGAGAAAGGACTCGCCCCGGGAGGTTCACCCCTCCACTTT | CASEKGLAPGGSPLHF | 16 | - | TRBJ1-6 | - | TRBV12-5
TGCGCCAGCAGCCACCCCCCCGGGGGGTTACTCTCAGATACGCAGTATTTT | CASSHPPGGLLSDTQYF | 17 | TRBD2 | TRBJ2-3 | - | TRBV5-1
TGTGCCAGCAGTTTTTCCGGGTACACTGAAGCTTTCTTT | CASSFSGYTEAFF | 13 | - | TRBJ1-1 | - | TRBV28
TGTGCCAGCAGCTTGGTTGCCGGGGTGTCAGGGGGCTCCTACGAGCAGTACTTC | CASSLVAGVSGGSYEQYF | 18 | TRBD1 | TRBJ2-7 | - | TRBV5-5
TGTGCCAGCAGAGGGACAGGGGAGACCCAGTACTTC | CASRGTGETQYF | 12 | TRBD1 | TRBJ2-5 | once | TRBV27
TGTGCCAGCACCCGGGGTACTAGCGGGTCCTACGAGCAGTACTTC | CASTRGTSGSYEQYF | 15 | TRBD2 | TRBJ2-7 | once | TRBV6-1
TGTGCCTGGACCCAAGGCGGGGGATCCTACGAGCAGTACTTC | CAWTQGGGSYEQYF | 14 | TRBD2 | TRBJ2-7 | once | TRBV30
TGTGCCTGGTATCCGGGACAGGGCTTCGGCGAGCAGTACTTC | CAWYPGQGFGEQYF | 14 | TRBD1 | TRBJ2-7 | - | TRBV30